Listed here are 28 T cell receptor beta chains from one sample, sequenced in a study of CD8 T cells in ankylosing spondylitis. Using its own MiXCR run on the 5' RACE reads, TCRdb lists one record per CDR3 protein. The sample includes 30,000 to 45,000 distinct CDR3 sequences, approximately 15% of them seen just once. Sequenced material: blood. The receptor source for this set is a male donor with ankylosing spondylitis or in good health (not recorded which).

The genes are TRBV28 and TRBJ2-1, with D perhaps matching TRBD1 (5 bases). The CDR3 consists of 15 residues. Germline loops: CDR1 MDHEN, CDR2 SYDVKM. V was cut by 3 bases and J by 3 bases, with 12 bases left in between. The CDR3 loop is CASSLPLQGYNEQFF. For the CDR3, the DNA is TGTGCCAGCAGTTTGCCCCTGCAGGGCTACAATGAGCAGTTCTTC.

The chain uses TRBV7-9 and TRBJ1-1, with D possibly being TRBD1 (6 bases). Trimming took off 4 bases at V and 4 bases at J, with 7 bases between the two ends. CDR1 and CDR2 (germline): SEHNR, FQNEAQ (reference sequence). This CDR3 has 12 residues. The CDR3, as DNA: TGTGCCAGCAGCTGGGACACCACTGAAGCTTTCTTT. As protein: CASSWDTTEAFF.

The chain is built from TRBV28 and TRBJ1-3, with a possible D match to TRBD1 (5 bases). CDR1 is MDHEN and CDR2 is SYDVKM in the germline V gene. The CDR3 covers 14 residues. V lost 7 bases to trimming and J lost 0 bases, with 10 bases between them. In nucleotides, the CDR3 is TGTGCCAGCACCGGGACTTTCTCTGGAAACACCATATATTTT. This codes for CASTGTFSGNTIYF. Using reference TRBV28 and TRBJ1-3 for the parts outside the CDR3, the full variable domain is DVKVTQSSRYLVKRTGEKVFLECVQDMDHENMFWYRQDPGLGLRLIYFSYDVKMKEKGDIPEGYSVSREKKERFSLILESASTNQTSMYLCASTGTFSGNTIYFGEGSWLTVV.

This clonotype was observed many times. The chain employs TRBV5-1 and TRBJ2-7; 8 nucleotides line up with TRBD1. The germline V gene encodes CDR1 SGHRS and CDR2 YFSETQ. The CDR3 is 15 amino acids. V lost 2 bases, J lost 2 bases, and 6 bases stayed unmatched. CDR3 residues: CASSFDRGPTYEQYV. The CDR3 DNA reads TGCGCCAGCAGCTTTGACAGGGGACCTACCTACGAGCAGTACGTC.

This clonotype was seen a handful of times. DNA of the CDR3: TGCGCCAGCAGCTTGGCCCCGACAGGGAGCACCGGGGAGCTGTTTTTT. It is translated as CASSLAPTGSTGELFF. This chain links TRBV5-1 with TRBJ2-2; 7 bases agree with TRBD1. The ends lost 0 bases at V and 4 bases at J; junction bases unmatched: 6. CDR1 is SGHRS, CDR2 YFSETQ, per germline. There are 16 residues in the CDR3.

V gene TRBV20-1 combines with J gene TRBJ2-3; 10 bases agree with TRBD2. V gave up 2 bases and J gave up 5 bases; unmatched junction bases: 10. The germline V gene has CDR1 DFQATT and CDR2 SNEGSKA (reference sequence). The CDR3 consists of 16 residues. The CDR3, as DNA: TGCAGTGCTAGAACTAGTAAGCGGGGGGGCCAAGATACGCAGTATTTT. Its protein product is CSARTSKRGGQDTQYF.

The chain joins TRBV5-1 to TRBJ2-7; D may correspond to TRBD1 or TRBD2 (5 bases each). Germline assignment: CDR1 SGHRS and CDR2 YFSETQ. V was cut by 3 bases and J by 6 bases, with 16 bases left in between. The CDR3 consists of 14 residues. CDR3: CASSSNDQGVEQYF. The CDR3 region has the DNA TGCGCCAGCAGCTCAAACGACCAGGGAGTCGAGCAGTACTTC.

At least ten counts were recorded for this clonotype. This CDR3 is CASRVGQENEKLFF. The CDR3 DNA reads as TGTGCCAGCAGAGTCGGACAGGAAAATGAAAAACTGTTTTTT. This rearrangement joins TRBV6-2 or TRBV6-3 to TRBJ1-4, with 7 bases that match TRBD1. The CDR3 runs 14 residues. Germline V gene lookup returns CDR1 MNHEY and CDR2 SVGEGT. The junction had 6 bases not matched to a gene; V was cut back by 6 bases and J by 5 bases.

Written as DNA, the CDR3 is TGCAGCGTCAGCGGGAGGTCCACCGGGGAGCTGTTTTTT. Amino acid sequence: CSVSGRSTGELFF. V and J are TRBV29-1 and TRBJ2-2, with 9 bases matching TRBD2. The length of the CDR3 is 13 residues. Germline lookup yields CDR1 SQVTM and CDR2 ANQGSEA. V was pared by 6 bases and J by 4 bases, with 3 bases of the junction left unmatched.

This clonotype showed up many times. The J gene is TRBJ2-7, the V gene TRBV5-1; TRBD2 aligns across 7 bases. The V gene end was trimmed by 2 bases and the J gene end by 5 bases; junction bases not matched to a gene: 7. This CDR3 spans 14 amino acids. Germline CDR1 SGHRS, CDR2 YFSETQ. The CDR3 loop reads CASSFDSGTNEQYF. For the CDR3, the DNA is TGCGCCAGCAGCTTCGACAGCGGGACTAACGAGCAGTACTTC.

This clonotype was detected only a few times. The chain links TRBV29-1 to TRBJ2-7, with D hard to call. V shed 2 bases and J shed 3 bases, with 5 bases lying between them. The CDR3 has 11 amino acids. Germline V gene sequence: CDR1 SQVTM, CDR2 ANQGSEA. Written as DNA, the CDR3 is TGCAGCGTTGAAAGGAGCTACGAGCAGTACTTC. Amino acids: CSVERSYEQYF.

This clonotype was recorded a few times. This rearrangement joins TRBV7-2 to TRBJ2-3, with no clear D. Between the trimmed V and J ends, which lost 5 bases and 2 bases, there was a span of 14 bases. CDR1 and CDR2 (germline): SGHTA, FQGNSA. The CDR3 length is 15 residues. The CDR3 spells CASSRSWFSTDTQYF. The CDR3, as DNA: TGTGCCAGCAGCCGTAGTTGGTTTTCCACAGATACGCAGTATTTT.

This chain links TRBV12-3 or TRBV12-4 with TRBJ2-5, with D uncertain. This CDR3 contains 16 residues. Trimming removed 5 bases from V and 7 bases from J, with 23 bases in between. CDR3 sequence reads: CASSPPFGHSRGTQYF. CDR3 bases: TGTGCCAGCAGTCCCCCCTTTGGTCATTCAAGAGGGACCCAGTACTTC.

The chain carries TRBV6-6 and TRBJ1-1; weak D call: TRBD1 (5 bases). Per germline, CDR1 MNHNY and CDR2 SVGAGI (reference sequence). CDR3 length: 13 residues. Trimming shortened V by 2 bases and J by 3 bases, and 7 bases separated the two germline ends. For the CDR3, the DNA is TGTGCCAGCAGTTACGCGGGGGACACTGAAGCTTTCTTT. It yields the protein CASSYAGDTEAFF.

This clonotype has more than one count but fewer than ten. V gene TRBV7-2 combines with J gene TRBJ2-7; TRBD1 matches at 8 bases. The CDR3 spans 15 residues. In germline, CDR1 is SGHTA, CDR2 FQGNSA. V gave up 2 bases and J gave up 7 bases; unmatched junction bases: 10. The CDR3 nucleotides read TGTGCCAGCAGCTTATCAGGGGGCCCATTATGGGAGCAGTACTTC. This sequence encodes CASSLSGGPLWEQYF. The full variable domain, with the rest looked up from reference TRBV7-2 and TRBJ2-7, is GAGVSQSPSNKVTEKGKDVELRCDPISGHTALYWYRQSLGQGLEFLIYFQGNSAPDKSGLPSDRFSAERTGGSVSTLTIQRTQQEDSAVYLCASSLSGGPLWEQYFGPGTRLTVT.

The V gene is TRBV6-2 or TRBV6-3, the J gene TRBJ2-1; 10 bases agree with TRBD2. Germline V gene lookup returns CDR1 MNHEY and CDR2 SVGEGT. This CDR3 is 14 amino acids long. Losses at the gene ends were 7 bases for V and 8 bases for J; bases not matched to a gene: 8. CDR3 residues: CASTLAGGGYEQFF. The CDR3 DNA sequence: TGTGCCAGCACCTTAGCGGGAGGAGGATATGAGCAGTTCTTC.

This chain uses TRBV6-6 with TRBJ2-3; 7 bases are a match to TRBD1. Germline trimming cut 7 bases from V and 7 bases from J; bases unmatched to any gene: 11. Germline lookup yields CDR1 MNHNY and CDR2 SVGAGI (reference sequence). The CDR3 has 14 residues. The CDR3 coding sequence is TGTGCCAGCACAGGGGGTTCTGGCGGAAATACGCAGTATTTT. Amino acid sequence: CASTGGSGGNTQYF.

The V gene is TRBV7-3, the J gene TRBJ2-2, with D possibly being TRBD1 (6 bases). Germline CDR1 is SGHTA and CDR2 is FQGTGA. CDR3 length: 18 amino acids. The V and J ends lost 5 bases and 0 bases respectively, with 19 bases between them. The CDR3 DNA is TGTGCCAGCAGCACCAGGGACATGCAAAATTCGAACACCGGGGAGCTGTTTTTT. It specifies CASSTRDMQNSNTGELFF. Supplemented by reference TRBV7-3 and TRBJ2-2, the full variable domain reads GAGVSQTPSNKVTEKGKYVELRCDPISGHTALYWYRQSLGQGPEFLIYFQGTGAADDSGLPNDRFFAVRPEGSVSTLKIQRTERGDSAVYLCASSTRDMQNSNTGELFFGEGSRLTVL.

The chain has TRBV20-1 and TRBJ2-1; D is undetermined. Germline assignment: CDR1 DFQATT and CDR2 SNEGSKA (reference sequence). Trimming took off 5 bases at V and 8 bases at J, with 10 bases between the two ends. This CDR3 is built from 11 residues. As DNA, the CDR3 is TGCAGTGCTCCAATATGGGATGAGCAGTTCTTC. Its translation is CSAPIWDEQFF.

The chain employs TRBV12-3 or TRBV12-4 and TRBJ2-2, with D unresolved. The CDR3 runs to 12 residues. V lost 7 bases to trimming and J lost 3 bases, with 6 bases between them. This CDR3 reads CASTQDTGELFF. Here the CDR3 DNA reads TGTGCCAGCACCCAAGACACCGGGGAGCTGTTTTTT.

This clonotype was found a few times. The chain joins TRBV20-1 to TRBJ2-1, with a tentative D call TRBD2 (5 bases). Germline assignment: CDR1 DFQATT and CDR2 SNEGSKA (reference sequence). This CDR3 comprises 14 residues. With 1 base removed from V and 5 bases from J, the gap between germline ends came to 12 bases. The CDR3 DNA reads TGCAGTGCTAGAGGCCAAGCGGAACACAATGAGCAGTTCTTC. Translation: CSARGQAEHNEQFF.

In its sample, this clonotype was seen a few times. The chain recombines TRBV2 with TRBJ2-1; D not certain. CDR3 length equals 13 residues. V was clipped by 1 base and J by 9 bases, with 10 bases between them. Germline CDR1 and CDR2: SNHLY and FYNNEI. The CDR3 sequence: CASSEEGYGEQFF. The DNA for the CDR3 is TGTGCCAGCAGTGAAGAGGGCTATGGTGAGCAGTTCTTC.

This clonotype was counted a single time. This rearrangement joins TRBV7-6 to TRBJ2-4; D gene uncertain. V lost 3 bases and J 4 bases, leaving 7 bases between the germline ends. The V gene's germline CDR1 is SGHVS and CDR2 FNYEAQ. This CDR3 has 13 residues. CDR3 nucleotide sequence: TGTGCCAGCAGCTTGGGTCCTAAAAACATTCAGTACTTC. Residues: CASSLGPKNIQYF.

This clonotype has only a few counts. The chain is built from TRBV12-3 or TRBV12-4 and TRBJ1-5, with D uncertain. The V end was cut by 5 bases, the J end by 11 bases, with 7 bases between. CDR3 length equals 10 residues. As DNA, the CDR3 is TGTGCCAGCAGTCGCGGGACCCAGCATTTT. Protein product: CASSRGTQHF.

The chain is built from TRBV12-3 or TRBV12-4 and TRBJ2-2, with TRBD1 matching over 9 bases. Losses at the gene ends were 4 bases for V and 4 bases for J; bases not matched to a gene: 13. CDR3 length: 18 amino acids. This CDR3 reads CASSSYTGQGLPTGELFF. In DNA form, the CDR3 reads TGTGCCAGCAGTTCTTATACCGGACAGGGGCTCCCCACCGGGGAGCTGTTTTTT.

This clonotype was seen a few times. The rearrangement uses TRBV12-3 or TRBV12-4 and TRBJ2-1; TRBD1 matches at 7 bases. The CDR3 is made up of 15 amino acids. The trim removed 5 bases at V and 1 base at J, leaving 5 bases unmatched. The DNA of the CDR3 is TGTGCCAGCAGTCCCGACAGGGCATCCTACAATGAGCAGTTCTTC. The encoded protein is CASSPDRASYNEQFF.

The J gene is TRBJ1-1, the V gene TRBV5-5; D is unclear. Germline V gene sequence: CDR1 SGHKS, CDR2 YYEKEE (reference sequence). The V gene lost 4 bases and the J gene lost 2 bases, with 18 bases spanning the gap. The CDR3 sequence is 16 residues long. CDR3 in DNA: TGTGCCAGCAGCCCGTCGGGGATTCTTAAAAACACTGAAGCTTTCTTT. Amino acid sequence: CASSPSGILKNTEAFF. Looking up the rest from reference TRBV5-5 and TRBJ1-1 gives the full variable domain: DAGVTQSPTHLIKTRGQQVTLRCSPISGHKSVSWYQQVLGQGPQFIFQYYEKEERGRGNFPDRFSARQFPNYSSELNVNALLLGDSALYLCASSPSGILKNTEAFFGQGTRLTVV.

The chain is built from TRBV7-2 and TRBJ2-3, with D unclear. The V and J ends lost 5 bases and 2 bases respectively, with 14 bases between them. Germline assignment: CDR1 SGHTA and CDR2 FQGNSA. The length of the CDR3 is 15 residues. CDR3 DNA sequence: TGTGCCAGCAGCACAAGTAGGGCTCACACAGATACGCAGTATTTT. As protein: CASSTSRAHTDTQYF.